Listed here are 3 T cell receptor beta chains from one sample, sequenced in a study of blood T cells in healthy people across ages (dated by TCRdb to 2013 to 2016). Libraries were made using 5' RACE. Sequencing was performed on an Illumina HiSeq 2500. A second PCR of roughly 7 to 11 cycles was performed with a sample-barcoded 5' primer and a J-beta primer mix. Through fastp at Q25 and MiXCR, TCRdb rebuilt clones from the public reads, retaining in-frame beta chains. One record per CDR3 amino acid sequence lists the most common genes and DNA. Present in this sample are about 1.6 million distinct CDR3 sequences, 30% to 35% of which were seen just once. About 11% of the sample rests with the top ten. Source material: blood. All receptors come from a woman under 40 in good health.

A few counts support this clonotype. The chain joins TRBV7-9 to TRBJ2-6; tentatively, D is TRBD1 (7 bases). Germline V gives CDR1 SEHNR, CDR2 FQNEAQ (reference sequence). CDR3 length equals 18 residues. The V end lost 4 bases, the J end lost 1 base, and 17 bases lay between the germline ends. The CDR3 nucleotides are TGTGCCAGCAGCTCCCTGGAGGGGGCGCGTTCTGGGGCCAACGTCCTGACTTTC. It is translated as CASSSLEGARSGANVLTF. Combining the CDR3 with reference TRBV7-9 and TRBJ2-6 gives the whole variable domain DTGVSQNPRHKITKRGQNVTFRCDPISEHNRLYWYRQTLGQGPEFLTYFQNEAQLEKSRLLSDRFSAERPKGSFSTLEIQRTEQGDSAMYLCASSSLEGARSGANVLTFGAGSRLTVL.

This clonotype has a count of ten or more. The V call is TRBV20-1, the J call TRBJ2-1; 11 nucleotides line up with TRBD2. CDR1 and CDR2 (germline): DFQATT, SNEGSKA (reference sequence). V lost 5 bases and J lost 7; bases outside the gene matches: 10. CDR3 length equals 15 residues. The chain's CDR3 is CSAHSGLAGENEQFF. CDR3 sequence (DNA): TGCAGTGCTCATTCAGGACTAGCGGGTGAAAATGAGCAGTTCTTC.

In this sample, this clonotype turned up a few times. CDR3 in amino acids: CASSPLKQGLKLADYEQYF. The DNA for the CDR3 is TGTGCCAGCAGCCCCCTGAAACAGGGTTTGAAACTAGCGGACTACGAGCAGTACTTC. This sequence joins TRBV21-1 and TRBJ2-7; the DNA was not compared with TRBD2, the D call given in the table. TRBV21-1 is described as a pseudogene. The CDR3 runs 19 residues.